Described below is a single T cell receptor (beta chain) sequence and its context. The antigen is undetermined. Data came from immunoSEQ multiplex PCR; TCRdb stores just in-frame clones and leaves some out. The table lists 40,000 to 60,000 clones, 94% of them singletons. This sample stems from a study of T cell therapy after organ transplantation. Across the study: Therapy products were autologous CMV-specific T cells, peptide-expanded for approximately 2 weeks. Responders numbered eight and nonresponders two among 10 or so patients.

The CDR3 contains 19 residues. Germline V gives CDR1 LGHNA, CDR2 YSLEER. V was cut by 4 bases and J by 1 base, with 22 bases left in between. This clonotype originated in a human patient who had received a solid organ transplant and had CMV disease. This specimen was CD8+ T cells from blood, taken before autologous CMV-specific T cell therapy. The rearrangement uses TRBV4-3 and TRBJ2-2; D is possibly TRBD1 (6 bases). CDR3 residues: CASSRQPHRDTLNTGELFF. CDR3 sequence (DNA): TGCGCCAGCAGCCGTCAGCCCCACCGGGACACCCTGAACACCGGGGAGCTGTTTTTT.